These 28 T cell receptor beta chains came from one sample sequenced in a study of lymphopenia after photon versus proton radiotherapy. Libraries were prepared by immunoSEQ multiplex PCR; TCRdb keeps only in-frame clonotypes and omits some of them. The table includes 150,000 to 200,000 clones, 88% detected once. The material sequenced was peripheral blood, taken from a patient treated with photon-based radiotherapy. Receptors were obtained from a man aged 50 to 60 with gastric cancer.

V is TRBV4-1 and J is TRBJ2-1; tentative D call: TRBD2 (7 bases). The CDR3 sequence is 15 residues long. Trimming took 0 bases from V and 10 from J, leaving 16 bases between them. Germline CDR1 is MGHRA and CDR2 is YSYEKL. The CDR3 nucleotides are TGCGCCAGCAGCCAAGATGGCTTAGGGAGGGGGGAGCAGTTCTTC. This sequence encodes CASSQDGLGRGEQFF.

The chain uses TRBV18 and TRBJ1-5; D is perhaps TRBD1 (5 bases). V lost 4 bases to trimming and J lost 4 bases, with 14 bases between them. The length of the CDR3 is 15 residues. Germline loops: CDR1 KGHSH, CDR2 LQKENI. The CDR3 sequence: CASSLTGRGNQPQHF. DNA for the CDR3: TGTGCCAGCTCACTTACGGGACGGGGAAATCAGCCCCAGCATTTT.

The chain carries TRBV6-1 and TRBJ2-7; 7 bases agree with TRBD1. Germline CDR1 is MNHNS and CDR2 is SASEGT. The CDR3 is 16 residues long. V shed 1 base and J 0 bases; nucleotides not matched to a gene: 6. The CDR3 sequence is CASSEGQGVRSYEQYF. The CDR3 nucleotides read TGTGCCAGCAGTGAAGGCCAGGGGGTCCGCTCCTACGAGCAGTACTTC.

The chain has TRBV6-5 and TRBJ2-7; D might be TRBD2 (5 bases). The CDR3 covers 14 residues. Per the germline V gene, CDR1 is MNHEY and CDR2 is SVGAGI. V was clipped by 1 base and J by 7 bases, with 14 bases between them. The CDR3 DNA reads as TGTGCCAGCAGTTACTTTAGGACCGAGGGAGAGCAGTACTTC. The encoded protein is CASSYFRTEGEQYF.

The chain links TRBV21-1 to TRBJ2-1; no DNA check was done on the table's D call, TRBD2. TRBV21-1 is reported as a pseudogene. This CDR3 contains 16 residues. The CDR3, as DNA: TGTGCCAGCAGCAAAGGGGCTAGCGGGAAGGTTGATGAGCAGTTCTTC. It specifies CASSKGASGKVDEQFF.

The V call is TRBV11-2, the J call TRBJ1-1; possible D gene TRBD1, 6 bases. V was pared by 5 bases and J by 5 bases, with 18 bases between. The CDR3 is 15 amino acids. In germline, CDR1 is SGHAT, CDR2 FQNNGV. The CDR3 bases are TGTGCCAGCAGCCAACAGGGAGTAGCATTAACTGAAGCTTTCTTT. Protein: CASSQQGVALTEAFF.

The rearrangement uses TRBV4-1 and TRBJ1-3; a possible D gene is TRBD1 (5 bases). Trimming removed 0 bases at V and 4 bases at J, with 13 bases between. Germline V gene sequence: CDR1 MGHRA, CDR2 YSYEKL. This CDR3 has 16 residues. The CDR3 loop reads CASSQDSGDQGNTIYF. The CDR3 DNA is TGCGCCAGCAGCCAAGATAGCGGGGACCAAGGAAACACCATATATTTT.

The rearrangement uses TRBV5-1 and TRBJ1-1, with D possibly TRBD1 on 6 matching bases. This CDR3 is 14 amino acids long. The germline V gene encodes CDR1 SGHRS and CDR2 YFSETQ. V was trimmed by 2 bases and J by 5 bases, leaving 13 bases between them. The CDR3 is CASSFNTGRTEAFF. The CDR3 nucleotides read TGCGCCAGCAGCTTTAACACAGGGAGGACTGAAGCTTTCTTT. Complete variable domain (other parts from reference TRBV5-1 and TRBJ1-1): KAGVTQTPRYLIKTRGQQVTLSCSPISGHRSVSWYQQTPGQGLQFLFEYFSETQRNKGNFPGRFSGRQFSNSRSEMNVSTLELGDSALYLCASSFNTGRTEAFFGQGTRLTVV.

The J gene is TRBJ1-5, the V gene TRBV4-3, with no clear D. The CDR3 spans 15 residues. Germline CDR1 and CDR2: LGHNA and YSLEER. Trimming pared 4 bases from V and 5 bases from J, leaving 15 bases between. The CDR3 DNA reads TGCGCCAGCAGCCCCCGGGCATTCGGTTATCAGCCCCAGCATTTT. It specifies CASSPRAFGYQPQHF.

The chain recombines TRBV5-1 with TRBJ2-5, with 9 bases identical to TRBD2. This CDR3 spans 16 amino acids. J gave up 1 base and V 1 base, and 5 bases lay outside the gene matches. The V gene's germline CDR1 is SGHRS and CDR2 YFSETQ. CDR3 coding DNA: TGCGCCAGCAGCTTGAGGGGTAGCGGGAGCCAAGAGACCCAGTACTTC. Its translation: CASSLRGSGSQETQYF.

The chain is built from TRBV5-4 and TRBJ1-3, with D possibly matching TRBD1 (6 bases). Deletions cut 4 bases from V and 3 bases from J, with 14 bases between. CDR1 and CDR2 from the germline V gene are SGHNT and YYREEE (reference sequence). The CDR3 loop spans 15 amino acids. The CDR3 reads CASSRTGADGNTIYF. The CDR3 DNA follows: TGTGCCAGCAGCCGGACGGGGGCGGATGGAAACACCATATATTTT.

The CDR3 sequence is CASRRGRRDQPQHF. Here the CDR3 DNA reads TGTGCCAGCAGGAGGGGGCGCAGGGATCAGCCCCAGCATTTT. V and J are TRBV6-5 and TRBJ1-5; 7 bases agree with TRBD1. The CDR3 covers 14 residues. Germline V gives CDR1 MNHEY, CDR2 SVGAGI. The V segment lost 6 bases and the J segment 5 bases; nucleotides outside the gene matches: 7.

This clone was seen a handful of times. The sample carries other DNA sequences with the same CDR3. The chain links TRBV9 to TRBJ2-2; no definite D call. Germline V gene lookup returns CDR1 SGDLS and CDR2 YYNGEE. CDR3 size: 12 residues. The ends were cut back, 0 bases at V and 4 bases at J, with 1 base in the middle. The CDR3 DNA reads TGTGCCAGCAGCGTAGTCACCGGGGAGCTGTTTTTT. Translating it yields CASSVVTGELFF.

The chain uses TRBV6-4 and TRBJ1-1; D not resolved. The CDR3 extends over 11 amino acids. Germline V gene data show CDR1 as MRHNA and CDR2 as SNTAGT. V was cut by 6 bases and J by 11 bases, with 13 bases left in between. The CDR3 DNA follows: TGTGCCAGCAGGGCCGGAGGGAAGGCTTTCTTT. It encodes CASRAGGKAFF.

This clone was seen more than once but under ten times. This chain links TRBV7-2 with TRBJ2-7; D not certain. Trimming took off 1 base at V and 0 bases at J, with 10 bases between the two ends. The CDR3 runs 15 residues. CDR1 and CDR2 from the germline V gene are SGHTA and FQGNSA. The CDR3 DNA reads TGTGCCAGCAGCTTAGACGGGTCTAGCTCCTACGAGCAGTACTTC. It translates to CASSLDGSSSYEQYF.

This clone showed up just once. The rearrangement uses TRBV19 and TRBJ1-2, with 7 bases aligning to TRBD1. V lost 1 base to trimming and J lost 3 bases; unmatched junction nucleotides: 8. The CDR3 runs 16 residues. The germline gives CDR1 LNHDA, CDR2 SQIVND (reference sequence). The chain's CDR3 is CASSIGGGQDHYGYTF. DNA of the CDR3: TGTGCCAGTAGTATAGGTGGAGGACAGGACCACTATGGCTACACCTTC.

The CDR3 sequence: CASSLSGSSYNEQFF. CDR3 DNA sequence: TGCGCCAGCAGCTTGTCTGGTAGCTCCTACAATGAGCAGTTCTTC. The chain recombines TRBV5-1 with TRBJ2-1; the D is unclear. The CDR3 length is 15 residues. The germline gives CDR1 SGHRS, CDR2 YFSETQ. The ends were cut back, 1 base at V and 0 bases at J, with 8 bases in the middle.

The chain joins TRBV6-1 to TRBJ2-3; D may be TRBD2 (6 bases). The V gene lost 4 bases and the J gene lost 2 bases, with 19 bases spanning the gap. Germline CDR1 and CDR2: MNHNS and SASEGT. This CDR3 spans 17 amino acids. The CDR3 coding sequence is TGTGCCAGCAGTGCCGCTAGGGCAGGGAGGTCCACAGATACGCAGTATTTT. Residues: CASSAARAGRSTDTQYF.

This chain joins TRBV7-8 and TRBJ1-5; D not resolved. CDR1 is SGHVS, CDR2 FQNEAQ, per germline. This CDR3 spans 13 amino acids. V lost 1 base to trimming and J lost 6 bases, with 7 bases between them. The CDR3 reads CASSLEGFQPQHF. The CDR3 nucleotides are TGTGCCAGCAGCTTAGAGGGATTTCAGCCCCAGCATTTT.

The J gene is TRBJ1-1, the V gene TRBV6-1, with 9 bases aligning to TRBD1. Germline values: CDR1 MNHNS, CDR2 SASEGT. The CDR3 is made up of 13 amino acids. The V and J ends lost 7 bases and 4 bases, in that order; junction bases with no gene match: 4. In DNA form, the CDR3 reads TGTGCCAGCACGGAGACAGGGGGCACTGAAGCTTTCTTT. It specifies CASTETGGTEAFF.

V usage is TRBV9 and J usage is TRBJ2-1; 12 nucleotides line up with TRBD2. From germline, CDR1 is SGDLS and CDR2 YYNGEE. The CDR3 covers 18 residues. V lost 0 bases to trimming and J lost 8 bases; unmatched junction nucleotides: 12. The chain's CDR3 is CASSVGRASGRVSDEQFF. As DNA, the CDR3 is TGTGCCAGCAGCGTAGGTAGGGCTAGCGGGAGGGTAAGTGATGAGCAGTTCTTC. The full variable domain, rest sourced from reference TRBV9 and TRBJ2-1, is DSGVTQTPKHLITATGQRVTLRCSPRSGDLSVYWYQQSLDQGLQFLIQYYNGEERAKGNILERFSAQQFPDLHSELNLSSLELGDSALYFCASSVGRASGRVSDEQFFGPGTRLTVL.

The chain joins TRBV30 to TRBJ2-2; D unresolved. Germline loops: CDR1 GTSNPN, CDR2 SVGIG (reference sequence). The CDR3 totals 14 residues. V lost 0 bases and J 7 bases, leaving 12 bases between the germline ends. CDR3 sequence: CAWSVNAAGGELFF. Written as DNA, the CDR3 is TGTGCCTGGAGTGTAAACGCGGCTGGCGGGGAGCTGTTTTTT.

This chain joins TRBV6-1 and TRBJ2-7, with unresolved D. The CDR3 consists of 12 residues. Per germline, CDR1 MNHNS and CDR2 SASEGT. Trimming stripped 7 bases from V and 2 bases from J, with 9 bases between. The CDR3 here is CASNNRAYEQYF. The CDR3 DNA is TGTGCCAGCAATAACAGAGCCTACGAGCAGTACTTC.

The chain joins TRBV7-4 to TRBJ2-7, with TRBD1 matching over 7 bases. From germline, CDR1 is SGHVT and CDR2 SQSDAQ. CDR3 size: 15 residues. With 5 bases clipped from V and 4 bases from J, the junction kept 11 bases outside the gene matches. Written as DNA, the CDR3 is TGTGCCAGCAGCCAGATCTCGGGGACAGTATACGAGCAGTACTTC. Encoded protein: CASSQISGTVYEQYF.

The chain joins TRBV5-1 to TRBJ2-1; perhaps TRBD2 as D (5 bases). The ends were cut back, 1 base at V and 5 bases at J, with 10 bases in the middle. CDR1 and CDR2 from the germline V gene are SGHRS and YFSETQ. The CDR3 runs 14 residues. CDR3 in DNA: TGCGCCAGCAGCTTGTGGGGAGAGGACAATGAGCAGTTCTTC. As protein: CASSLWGEDNEQFF. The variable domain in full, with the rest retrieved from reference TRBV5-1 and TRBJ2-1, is KAGVTQTPRYLIKTRGQQVTLSCSPISGHRSVSWYQQTPGQGLQFLFEYFSETQRNKGNFPGRFSGRQFSNSRSEMNVSTLELGDSALYLCASSLWGEDNEQFFGPGTRLTVL.

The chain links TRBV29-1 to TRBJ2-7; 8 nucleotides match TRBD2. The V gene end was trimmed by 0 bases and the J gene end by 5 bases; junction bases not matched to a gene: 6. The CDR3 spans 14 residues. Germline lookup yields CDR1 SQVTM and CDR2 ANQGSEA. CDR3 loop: CSVEDLTSDHEQYF. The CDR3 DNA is TGCAGCGTTGAAGATTTGACTAGCGACCACGAGCAGTACTTC.

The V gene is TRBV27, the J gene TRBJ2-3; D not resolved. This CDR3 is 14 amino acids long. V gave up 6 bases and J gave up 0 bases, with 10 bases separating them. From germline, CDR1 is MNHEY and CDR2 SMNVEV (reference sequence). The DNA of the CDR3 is TGTGCCAGCAGCGACTTCCCTAGCACAGATACGCAGTATTTT. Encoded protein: CASSDFPSTDTQYF.

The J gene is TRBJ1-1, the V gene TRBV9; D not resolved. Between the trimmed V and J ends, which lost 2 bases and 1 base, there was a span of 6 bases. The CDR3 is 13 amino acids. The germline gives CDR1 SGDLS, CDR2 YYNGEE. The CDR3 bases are TGTGCCAGCAGCGTTTCCGGGAACACTGAAGCTTTCTTT. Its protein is CASSVSGNTEAFF.